This T cell receptor beta chain originates from a study of blood T cell repertoires in COVID-19. Overall study: The samples span acute and convalescent COVID-19 from the United States, Italy and Spain. PBMCs, B-cell-depleted T cells, or T cells were the source of the cDNA or gDNA that made up the material.

In the original processing: By means of reference gene primer amplification, nucleated cell counts were estimated. The method was immunoSEQ multiplex PCR; TCRdb's version includes in-frame clones alone and lacks a portion of them. V, J and clone size derive from that table, while D and trimming were established from the DNA sequence. The table has more than 250,000 clones, nearly 90% seen once. The CDR3 covers 15 residues. From germline, CDR1 is LGHNA and CDR2 YSLEER. The junction had 6 bases not matched to a gene; V was cut back by 5 bases and J by 4 bases. The participants were between roughly 18 and 89 years old and came from about two dozen US areas.

The sequence derives from a woman in her 30s who had recovered from COVID-19. V is TRBV4-3 and J is TRBJ2-3; TRBD2 matches 10 bases. The sequenced material came from PBMCs or T cells enriched from blood (not recorded which). The CDR3 DNA reads TGCGCCAGCAGCTACACTAGCGGGGATTCAGATACGCAGTATTTT. This gives the protein CASSYTSGDSDTQYF.